Listed below are T cell receptor beta chains from one sample, sequenced in a study of regulatory T cells in long-lasting Graves disease. One entry per CDR3 protein, called by TCRdb with MiXCR from the multiplex PCR reads. The sample has more than 400,000 distinct CDR3 sequences, 16% seen once; the top ten hold more than 9%. In addition, the sample was reused for a study of T cells in Graves' hyperthyroidism and ophthalmopathy.

The sequencing here drew on peripheral blood mononuclear cells (PBMCs), taken at new diagnosis, from a patient treated with antithyroid drugs. Receptors originate from a man between 35 and 55 years old with Graves disease. Both conserved end residues are part of each CDR3. D genes are given only for firm matches. Part of the rows lack a size; the others show once, few, many or a class for expanded clones.

NA | NA | TRBJ1-5 | TRBV5-6 | CASSGGRWGDQPQHF | TGTGCCAGCAGCGGGGGCAGGTGGGGAGATCAGCCCCAGCATTTT
TRBD2 | NA | TRBJ2-3 | TRBV7-9 | CASSHSGFTDTQYF | TGTGCCAGCAGCCATAGCGGGTTCACAGATACGCAGTATTTT
TRBD2 | many | TRBJ2-1 | TRBV20-1 | CSASRTSGIHWEEQFF | TGCAGTGCTAGTCGGACTAGCGGGATTCATTGGGAGGAGCAGTTCTTC
TRBD1 | many | TRBJ1-1 | TRBV2 | CATQGNRAEAFF | TGTGCCACACAGGGGAATAGGGCTGAAGCTTTCTTT
TRBD1 | many | TRBJ1-2 | TRBV5-1 | CASSSGTGNNYGYTF | TGCGCCAGCAGCTCCGGGACAGGAAATAACTATGGCTACACCTTC
NA | many | TRBJ1-2 | TRBV6-1 | CASSESPGQGSYGYTF | TGTGCCAGCAGTGAATCCCCTGGTCAGGGATCCTATGGCTACACCTTC
TRBD1 | many | TRBJ2-2 | TRBV2 | CASSADRTNTGELFF | TGTGCCAGCAGTGCGGACAGGACGAACACCGGGGAGCTGTTTTTT
NA | NA | TRBJ2-7 | TRBV28 | CASWTDSYEQYF | TGTGCCAGCTGGACAGACTCCTACGAGCAGTACTTC
NA | many | TRBJ2-2 | TRBV6-1 | CASSPAYPSGAGELFF | TGTGCCAGCAGCCCTGCCTACCCCTCAGGTGCCGGGGAGCTGTTTTTT
TRBD2 | many | TRBJ2-4 | TRBV18 | CASSPPSGRAKNIQYF | TGTGCCAGCTCTCCCCCTAGCGGGAGGGCCAAAAACATTCAGTACTTC
NA | many | TRBJ1-1 | TRBV11-1 | CASSWDAGPDTEAFF | TGTGCCAGCAGCTGGGACGCCGGTCCTGACACTGAAGCTTTCTTT
TRBD2 | many | TRBJ2-1 | TRBV6-1 | CATRLAVAYNEQFF | TGTGCCACCCGACTAGCGGTTGCCTACAATGAGCAGTTCTTC
NA | few | TRBJ1-1 | TRBV19 | CASSIEGLLNTEAFF | TGTGCCAGTAGTATTGAGGGGCTGTTGAACACTGAAGCTTTCTTT
TRBD2 | many | TRBJ2-1 | TRBV20-1 | CSARSREGSYNEQFF | TGCAGTGCTAGATCGCGGGAGGGCTCCTACAATGAGCAGTTCTTC
TRBD1 | many | TRBJ1-2 | TRBV2 | CASSEALRQGAGGYTF | TGTGCCAGCAGTGAAGCGCTTCGGCAGGGGGCGGGCGGCTACACCTTC
TRBD1 | few | TRBJ1-6 | TRBV6-1 | CASSRRDSGSYNSPLHF | TGTGCCAGCAGCCGACGGGACAGCGGGTCCTATAATTCACCCCTCCACTTT
TRBD1 | once | TRBJ2-4 | TRBV28 | CASSEGQRNIQYF | TGTGCCAGCAGCGAGGGACAGAGAAACATTCAGTACTTC
NA | many | TRBJ1-5 | TRBV28 | CASSLGARSNQPQHF | TGTGCCAGCAGTTTAGGAGCTCGGAGCAATCAGCCCCAGCATTTT
NA | many | TRBJ1-1 | TRBV28 | CASSSGALNTEAFF | TGTGCCAGCAGCTCAGGGGCCTTGAACACTGAAGCTTTCTTT
TRBD2 | many | TRBJ2-3 | TRBV20-1 | CSARSPAGLAGDTQYF | TGCAGTGCTAGATCACCCGCCGGGCTAGCGGGAGATACGCAGTATTTT
NA | many | TRBJ2-5 | TRBV28 | CASSFQADGARETQYF | TGTGCCAGCAGTTTTCAGGCGGACGGCGCCCGAGAGACCCAGTACTTC
NA | many | TRBJ2-3 | TRBV28 | CASSNLLFTDTQYF | TGTGCCAGCAGTAACCTGCTATTCACAGATACGCAGTATTTT
NA | NA | TRBJ1-5 | TRBV19 | CASSIWGFGSNQPQHF | TGTGCCAGTAGTATTTGGGGCTTCGGGAGCAATCAGCCCCAGCATTTT
TRBD2 | few | TRBJ2-2 | TRBV28 | CASSFPAGGSNTGELFF | TGTGCCAGCAGTTTTCCAGCGGGAGGATCGAACACCGGGGAGCTGTTTTTT
NA | few | TRBJ2-5 | TRBV6-1 | CASQAVNLAETQYF | TGTGCCAGCCAGGCCGTGAACCTCGCGGAGACCCAGTACTTC
TRBD2 | NA | TRBJ2-7 | TRBV28 | CASSFTAGGIYEQYF | TGTGCCAGCAGTTTTACGGCGGGAGGAATCTACGAGCAGTACTTC
NA | many | TRBJ1-3 | TRBV11-2 | CASSRTAGNTIYF | TGTGCCAGCAGCCGGACTGCTGGAAACACCATATATTTT
NA | NA | TRBJ2-4 | TRBV7-8 | CASSSAALAKNIQYF | TGTGCCAGCAGCTCGGCGGCGCTAGCCAAAAACATTCAGTACTTC
TRBD2 | many | TRBJ2-5 | TRBV30 | CAWSLGLAGVETQYF | TGTGCCTGGAGCCTGGGGCTAGCGGGAGTAGAGACCCAGTACTTC
NA | many | TRBJ1-1 | TRBV7-9 | CASSPIRAEAFF | TGTGCCAGCAGCCCGATTCGAGCTGAAGCTTTCTTT
NA | many | TRBJ2-7 | TRBV15 | CATSRDPATGYEQYF | TGTGCCACCAGCAGAGATCCGGCCACGGGTTACGAGCAGTACTTC
NA | many | TRBJ2-3 | TRBV28 | CASSPAASTDTQYF | TGTGCCAGCAGTCCTGCTGCAAGCACAGATACGCAGTATTTT
NA | many | TRBJ2-1 | TRBV18 | CASSPASRSYNEQFF | TGTGCCAGCTCACCAGCTAGCAGATCCTACAATGAGCAGTTCTTC
NA | NA | TRBJ2-1 | TRBV12-3/TRBV12-4 | CASSFLRRPNNEQFF | TGTGCCAGCAGTTTTCTTCGACGTCCTAACAATGAGCAGTTCTTC
NA | many | TRBJ2-1 | TRBV6-1 | CASSEMGPYNEQFF | TGTGCCAGCAGTGAAATGGGACCTTACAATGAGCAGTTCTTC
NA | many | TRBJ2-3 | TRBV2 | CASIIMVSTSDTQYF | TGTGCCAGCATCATCATGGTGTCAACATCAGATACGCAGTATTTT
TRBD2 | NA | TRBJ2-5 | TRBV20-1 | CSGESRTSAETQYF | TGCAGTGGGGAATCCCGGACTAGCGCGGAGACCCAGTACTTC
NA | NA | TRBJ2-2 | TRBV7-2 | CASSLYGQGGTGELFF | TGTGCCAGCAGCTTATACGGTCAGGGTGGGACCGGGGAGCTGTTTTTT